These 20 T cell receptor beta chains share one sample of origin, sequenced in a study of a mutant IDH1 vaccine in newly diagnosed glioma (dated by TCRdb to 2020 to 2023). These receptors have no identified antigens. The meaning of the sample's time point label: week 47, end of study. A 20-mer mutant IDH1 peptide at 300 micrograms in Montanide made up each vaccine dose, which was injected subcutaneously together with topical imiquimod. To prepare the library, the immunoSEQ multiplex PCR assay was applied. This is the immuneACCESS table as TCRdb keeps it, with only in-frame sequences that have V and J called. A part of the clones is gone; compared with another copy, unresolved V genes explain less than half, and the rest is unexplained. The sample table holds around 50,000 clones, of which 65% to 85% were seen once. Clones ranked in the top ten supply approximately 4.3% of the sample. This sample comprised PBMCs, obtained from a glioma patient whose treatment included an IDH1 peptide vaccine. These receptors all come from a woman younger than 45 with glioma. Some clones in this sample may be carry-over from other donors' samples.

The chain couples TRBV5-1 to TRBJ1-5, with D hard to call. V was cut by 4 bases and J by 4 bases, with 15 bases left in between. The CDR3 covers 15 residues. Germline CDR1 is SGHRS and CDR2 is YFSETQ. The CDR3 reads CASSTGPGTNQPQHF. CDR3 coding DNA: TGCGCCAGCAGCACGGGCCCGGGAACAAATCAGCCCCAGCATTTT.

The genes are TRBV6-1 and TRBJ1-2; perhaps TRBD1 as D (5 bases). There are 15 residues in the CDR3. Trimming removed 7 bases from V and 4 bases from J, with 19 bases in between. Germline CDR1 reads MNHNS; CDR2 reads SASEGT. The CDR3 reads CASIGWWGALYGYTF. The CDR3 nucleotides read TGTGCCAGCATCGGATGGTGGGGCGCCCTCTATGGCTACACCTTC.

This chain links TRBV7-9 with TRBJ2-3; the D gene is possibly TRBD2 (5 bases). CDR1 and CDR2 from the germline V gene are SEHNR and FQNEAQ (reference sequence). CDR3 length equals 15 residues. V lost 5 bases, J lost 1 base, and 13 bases lay in between. The CDR3 nucleotides are TGTGCCAGCAGCCCTAAGCGGTCGGGCACAGATACGCAGTATTTT. Protein product: CASSPKRSGTDTQYF.

The chain combines TRBV11-2 with TRBJ2-3, with 8 bases aligning to TRBD2. Germline CDR1 reads SGHAT; CDR2 reads FQNNGV. The trim removed 5 bases at V and 4 bases at J, leaving 11 bases unmatched. CDR3 length: 16 amino acids. The CDR3 here is CASSPRSGSAADTQYF. CDR3 in DNA: TGTGCCAGCAGCCCCAGAAGCGGGAGTGCCGCAGATACGCAGTATTTT.

V and J are TRBV10-1 and TRBJ1-3; TRBD1 might be the D (6 bases). Germline V CDR1 and CDR2: WNHNN, SYGVQD (reference sequence). The ends were cut back, 5 bases at V and 0 bases at J, with 11 bases in the middle. CDR3 length: 15 residues. The CDR3 nucleotides read TGCGCCAGCAGTTCGACAGGAAACTCTGGAAACACCATATATTTT. Its protein product is CASSSTGNSGNTIYF.

This clone showed up just once. The chain carries TRBV5-4 and TRBJ2-7; D may be TRBD1 (7 bases). Trimming removed 4 bases at V and 1 base at J, with 18 bases between. CDR3 length: 16 residues. The V gene's germline CDR1 is SGHNT and CDR2 YYREEE (reference sequence). The CDR3 protein is CASSILAGGISYEQYF. The CDR3 nucleotides are TGTGCCAGCAGCATCTTGGCAGGGGGGATTTCCTACGAGCAGTACTTC.

V and J are TRBV4-1 and TRBJ2-2; 10 bases map to TRBD2. V gave up 0 bases and J gave up 5 bases; unmatched junction bases: 9. This CDR3 region has 18 residues. Germline CDR1 and CDR2: MGHRA and YSYEKL. CDR3 coding DNA: TGCGCCAGCAGCCAAGAAGGTTGGCTAGCGGGAGATACCGGGGAGCTGTTTTTT. This gives the protein CASSQEGWLAGDTGELFF.

This chain connects TRBV6-1 to TRBJ2-2, with TRBD1 matching 12 bases. V lost 4 bases to trimming and J lost 5 bases; unmatched junction nucleotides: 8. This CDR3 contains 17 residues. Looked up from germline, CDR1 is MNHNS and CDR2 is SASEGT. The CDR3 sequence: CASSGPGQGARTGELFF. The CDR3 nucleotides read TGTGCCAGCAGTGGACCGGGACAGGGGGCAAGAACCGGGGAGCTGTTTTTT.

The chain has TRBV5-1 and TRBJ2-7, with D perhaps matching TRBD2 (6 bases). The CDR3 contains 14 residues. The V end was cut by 2 bases, the J end by 5 bases, with 14 bases between. The germline CDR1 and CDR2 sequences are SGHRS and YFSETQ. The CDR3 nucleotides read TGCGCCAGCAGCTTCCCCCCGTCGGGAGACGAGCAGTACTTC. It translates to CASSFPPSGDEQYF.

This clone was seen only once. The chain combines TRBV7-5 with TRBJ1-2. TRBV7-5 is classified as a pseudogene. The CDR3 covers 14 residues. The CDR3 loop reads CASRGGFPLYGYTF. CDR3 DNA sequence: TGTGCCAGCCGGGGGGGGTTCCCTCTATATGGCTACACCTTC.

The chain uses TRBV30 and TRBJ1-1; a possible D gene is TRBD1 (6 bases). The CDR3 covers 13 residues. V dropped 5 bases and J dropped 5 bases, with 15 bases sitting between them. The germline V gene encodes CDR1 GTSNPN and CDR2 SVGIG (reference sequence). DNA for the CDR3: TGTGCCTGGGATATAGGGGGGCGGACTGAAGCTTTCTTT. Translating it yields CAWDIGGRTEAFF.

The rearrangement links TRBV5-1 to TRBJ2-1; TRBD2 might be the D (6 bases). Trimming removed 4 bases from V and 1 base from J, with 9 bases in between. This CDR3 spans 14 amino acids. The V gene's germline CDR1 is SGHRS and CDR2 YFSETQ. CDR3 in DNA: TGCGCCAGCAGCGCTGGGACTTCCTACAATGAGCAGTTCTTC. Its protein is CASSAGTSYNEQFF.

The chain recombines TRBV7-3 with TRBJ2-2, with D uncertain. In germline, CDR1 is SGHTA, CDR2 FQGTGA. This CDR3 is built from 15 residues. The germline V and J ends were trimmed by 5 bases and 6 bases, with 16 bases remaining between them. For the CDR3, the DNA is TGTGCCAGCAGCCTCAGTGGGGTTGGGGCCGGGGAGCTGTTTTTT. It encodes CASSLSGVGAGELFF.

The J gene is TRBJ2-7, the V gene TRBV19; D may be TRBD1 (6 bases). From germline, CDR1 is LNHDA and CDR2 SQIVND (reference sequence). V gave up 0 bases and J gave up 0 bases, with 12 bases separating them. The CDR3 consists of 16 residues. Here the CDR3 reads CASSIDPRTVSYEQYF. CDR3 sequence (DNA): TGTGCCAGTAGTATAGATCCCAGGACAGTCTCCTACGAGCAGTACTTC.

The chain recombines TRBV4-1 with TRBJ2-7; perhaps TRBD1 as D (7 bases). This CDR3 is 16 amino acids long. Germline CDR1 MGHRA, CDR2 YSYEKL. V shed 5 bases and J shed 7 bases, with 24 bases lying between them. CDR3 in amino acids: CASSVTYRGLAREQYF. The CDR3 nucleotides read TGCGCCAGCAGCGTCACGTATAGGGGGCTAGCGCGAGAGCAGTACTTC.

This clone occurred once. The genes are TRBV9 and TRBJ1-1; a weak D match, TRBD1 (5 bases). V shed 4 bases and J shed 7 bases, with 8 bases lying between them. CDR3 length equals 11 residues. Germline-derived CDR1 and CDR2 are SGDLS and YYNGEE. The DNA of the CDR3 is TGTGCCAGCAGCTCGGGACTTGAAGCTTTCTTT. This sequence encodes CASSSGLEAFF.

This chain uses TRBV6-1 with TRBJ1-1; D not certain. Germline V gene lookup returns CDR1 MNHNS and CDR2 SASEGT. This CDR3 is built from 12 residues. The V end was cut by 6 bases, the J end by 0 bases, with 5 bases between. CDR3 residues: CASRSVNTEAFF. CDR3 sequence (DNA): TGTGCCAGCAGATCCGTGAACACTGAAGCTTTCTTT.

Only a few counts were recorded for this clone. This CDR3 is CASSLTVVMNTEAFF. As DNA, the CDR3 is TGTGCCAGCAGTCTCACAGTGGTTATGAACACTGAAGCTTTCTTT. The gene calls are TRBV27 and TRBJ1-1; D remains ambiguous. V was clipped by 5 bases and J by 0 bases, with 13 bases between them. The CDR3 is 15 residues long. The germline CDR1 and CDR2 sequences are MNHEY and SMNVEV (reference sequence).

This clone has a handful of counts. This rearrangement joins TRBV6-6 to TRBJ1-1; D is possibly TRBD1 (5 bases). V lost 5 bases and J lost 1, with 11 bases in between. Looked up from germline, CDR1 is MNHNY and CDR2 is SVGAGI (reference sequence). There are 14 residues in the CDR3. CDR3 nucleotides: TGTGCCAGCAGTACCGGTGGGGGGAACACTGAAGCTTTCTTT. The encoded protein is CASSTGGGNTEAFF.

The chain employs TRBV7-9 and TRBJ1-1, with 9 bases lining up with TRBD1. V shed 5 bases and J 11 bases; nucleotides not matched to a gene: 9. This CDR3 is built from 13 residues. Germline V gene sequence: CDR1 SEHNR, CDR2 FQNEAQ (reference sequence). The DNA of the CDR3 is TGTGCCAGCAGCCCCTACAGGGGGCGGGAGGCTTTCTTT. Encoded protein: CASSPYRGREAFF.